This T cell receptor (beta chain) comes out of a study of technical replicates of blood from a few donors. Germline CDR1 is SGHRS and CDR2 is YFSETQ. Trimming cost V 0 bases and J 9 bases, with 10 bases left between them. This CDR3 has 13 residues. The data were produced by immunoSEQ multiplex PCR, yet TCRdb's version contains in-frame clones alone and is incomplete. The table records about 81,000 clones, 90% to 98% of them present only once. The chain is built from TRBV5-1 and TRBJ2-1; D gene uncertain. The TCR sequence derives from a human donor in good health. Sequenced: T cells isolated from PBMCs. The CDR3 protein is CASSLGLEVEQFF. DNA for the CDR3: TGCGCCAGCAGCTTGGGTCTAGAAGTTGAGCAGTTCTTC. Full variable domain (remainder filled in from reference TRBV5-1 and TRBJ2-1): KAGVTQTPRYLIKTRGQQVTLSCSPISGHRSVSWYQQTPGQGLQFLFEYFSETQRNKGNFPGRFSGRQFSNSRSEMNVSTLELGDSALYLCASSLGLEVEQFFGPGTRLTVL.